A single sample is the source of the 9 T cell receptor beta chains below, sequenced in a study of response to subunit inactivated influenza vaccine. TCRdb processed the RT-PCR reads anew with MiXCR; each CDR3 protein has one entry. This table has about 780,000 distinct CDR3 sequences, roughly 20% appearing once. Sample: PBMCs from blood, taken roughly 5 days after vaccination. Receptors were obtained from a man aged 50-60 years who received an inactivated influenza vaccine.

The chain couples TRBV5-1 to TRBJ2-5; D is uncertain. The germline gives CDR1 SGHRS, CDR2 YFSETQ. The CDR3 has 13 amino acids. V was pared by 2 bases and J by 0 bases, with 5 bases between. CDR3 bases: TGCGCCAGCAGCTTCATGTACCAAGAGACCCAGTACTTC. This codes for CASSFMYQETQYF.

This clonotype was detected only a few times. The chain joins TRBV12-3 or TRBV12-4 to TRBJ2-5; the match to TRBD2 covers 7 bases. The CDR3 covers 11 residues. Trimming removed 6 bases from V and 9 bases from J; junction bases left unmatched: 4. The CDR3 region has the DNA TGTGCCAGCAGAGAGAGCGGGGCCCAGTACTTC. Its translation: CASRESGAQYF.

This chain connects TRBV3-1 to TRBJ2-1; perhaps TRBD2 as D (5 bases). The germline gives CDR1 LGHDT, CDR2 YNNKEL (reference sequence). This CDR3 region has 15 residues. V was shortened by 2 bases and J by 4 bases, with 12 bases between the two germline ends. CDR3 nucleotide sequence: TGTGCCAGCAGCCAAATCCGGACTGCTTACAATGAGCAGTTCTTC. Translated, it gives CASSQIRTAYNEQFF.

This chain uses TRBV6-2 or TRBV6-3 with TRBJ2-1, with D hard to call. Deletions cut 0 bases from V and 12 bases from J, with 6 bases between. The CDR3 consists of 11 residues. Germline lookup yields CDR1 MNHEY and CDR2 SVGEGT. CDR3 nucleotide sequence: TGTGCCAGCAGTTACTCGGAGACGCAGTTCTTC. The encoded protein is CASSYSETQFF.

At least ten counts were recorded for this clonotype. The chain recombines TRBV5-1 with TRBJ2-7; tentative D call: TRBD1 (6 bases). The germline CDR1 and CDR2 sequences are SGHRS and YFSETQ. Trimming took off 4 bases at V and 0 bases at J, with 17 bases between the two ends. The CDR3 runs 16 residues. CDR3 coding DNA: TGCGCCAGCAGCCCGCAACAGGGCGGCACCTCCTACGAGCAGTACTTC. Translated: CASSPQQGGTSYEQYF. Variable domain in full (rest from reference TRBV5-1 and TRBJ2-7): KAGVTQTPRYLIKTRGQQVTLSCSPISGHRSVSWYQQTPGQGLQFLFEYFSETQRNKGNFPGRFSGRQFSNSRSEMNVSTLELGDSALYLCASSPQQGGTSYEQYFGPGTRLTVT.

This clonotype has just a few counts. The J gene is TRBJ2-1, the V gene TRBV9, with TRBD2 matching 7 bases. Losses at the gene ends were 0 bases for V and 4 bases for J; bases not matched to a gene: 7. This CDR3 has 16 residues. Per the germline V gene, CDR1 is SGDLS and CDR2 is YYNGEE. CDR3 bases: TGTGCCAGCAGCGTAGACGAAGCGGGAACATACAATGAGCAGTTCTTC. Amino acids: CASSVDEAGTYNEQFF.

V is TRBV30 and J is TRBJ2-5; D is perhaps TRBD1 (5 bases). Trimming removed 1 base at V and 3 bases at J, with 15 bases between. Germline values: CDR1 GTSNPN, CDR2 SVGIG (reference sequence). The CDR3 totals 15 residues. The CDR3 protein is CAWSDGHFDEETQYF. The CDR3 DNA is TGTGCCTGGAGTGATGGACACTTCGACGAAGAGACCCAGTACTTC. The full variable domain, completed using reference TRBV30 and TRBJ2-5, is SQTIHQWPATLVQPVGSPLSLECTVEGTSNPNLYWYRQAAGRGLQLLFYSVGIGQISSEVPQNLSASRPQDRQFILSSKKLLLSDSGFYLCAWSDGHFDEETQYFGPGTRLLVL.

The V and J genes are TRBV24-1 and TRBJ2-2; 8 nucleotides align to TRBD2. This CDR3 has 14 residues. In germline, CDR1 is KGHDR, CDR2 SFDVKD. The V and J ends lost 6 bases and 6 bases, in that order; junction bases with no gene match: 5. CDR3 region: CATSPAGVSGELFF. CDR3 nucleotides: TGTGCCACCAGTCCAGCGGGAGTGTCCGGGGAGCTGTTTTTT.

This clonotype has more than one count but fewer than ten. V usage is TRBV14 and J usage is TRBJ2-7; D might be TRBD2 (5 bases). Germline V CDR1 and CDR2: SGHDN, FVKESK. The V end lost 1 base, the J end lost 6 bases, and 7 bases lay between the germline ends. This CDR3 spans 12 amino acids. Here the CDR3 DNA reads TGTGCCAGCAGCCAAGGTAGCGTCGAGCAGTACTTC. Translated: CASSQGSVEQYF. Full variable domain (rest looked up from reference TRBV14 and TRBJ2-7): EAGVTQFPSHSVIEKGQTVTLRCDPISGHDNLYWYRRVMGKEIKFLLHFVKESKQDESGMPNNRFLAERTGGTYSTLKVQPAELEDSGVYFCASSQGSVEQYFGPGTRLTVT.